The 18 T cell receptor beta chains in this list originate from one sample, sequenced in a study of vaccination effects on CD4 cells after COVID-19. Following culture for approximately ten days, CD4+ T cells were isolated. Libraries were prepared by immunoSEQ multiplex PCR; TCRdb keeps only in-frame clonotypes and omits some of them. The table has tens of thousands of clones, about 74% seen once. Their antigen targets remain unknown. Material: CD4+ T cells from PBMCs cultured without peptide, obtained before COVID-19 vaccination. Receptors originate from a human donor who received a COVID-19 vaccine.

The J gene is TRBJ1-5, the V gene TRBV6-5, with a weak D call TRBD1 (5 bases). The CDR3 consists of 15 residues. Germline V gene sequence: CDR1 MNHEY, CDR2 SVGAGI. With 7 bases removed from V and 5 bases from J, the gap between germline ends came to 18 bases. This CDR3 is CASIPTPGRYQPQHF. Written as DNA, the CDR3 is TGTGCCAGCATCCCGACGCCGGGACGCTATCAGCCCCAGCATTTT.

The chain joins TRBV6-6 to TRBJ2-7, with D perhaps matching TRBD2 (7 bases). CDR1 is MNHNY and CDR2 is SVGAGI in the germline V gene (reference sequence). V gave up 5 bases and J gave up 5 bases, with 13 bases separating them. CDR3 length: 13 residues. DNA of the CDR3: TGTGCCAGCAGTCACGGGGGGCCCAACGAGCAGTACGTC. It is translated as CASSHGGPNEQYV.

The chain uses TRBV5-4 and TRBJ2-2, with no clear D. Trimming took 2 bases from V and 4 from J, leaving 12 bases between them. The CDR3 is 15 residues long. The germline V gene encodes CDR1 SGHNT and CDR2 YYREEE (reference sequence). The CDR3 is CASSLYVSGTGELFF. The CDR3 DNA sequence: TGTGCCAGCAGCTTATATGTCTCGGGCACCGGGGAGCTGTTTTTT.

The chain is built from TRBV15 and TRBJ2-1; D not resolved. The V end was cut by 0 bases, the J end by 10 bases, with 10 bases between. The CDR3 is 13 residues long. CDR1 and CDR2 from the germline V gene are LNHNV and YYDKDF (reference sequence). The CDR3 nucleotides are TGTGCCACCAGCAGAGAAGTTCTGCGAGAGCAGTTCTTC. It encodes CATSREVLREQFF. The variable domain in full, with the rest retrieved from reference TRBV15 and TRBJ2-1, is DAMVIQNPRYQVTQFGKPVTLSCSQTLNHNVMYWYQQKSSQAPKLLFHYYDKDFNNEADTPDNFQSRRPNTSFCFLDIRSPGLGDTAMYLCATSREVLREQFFGPGTRLTVL.

CDR3 residues: CASRGLAGEPYNEQFF. The CDR3 nucleotides read TGTGCCAGCCGGGGACTAGCGGGGGAACCATACAATGAGCAGTTCTTC. V and J are TRBV18 and TRBJ2-1; 14 nucleotides line up with TRBD2. The CDR3 sequence is 16 residues long. V dropped 8 bases and J dropped 4; count of bases not matched to a gene: 7. CDR1 KGHSH and CDR2 LQKENI come from the germline V gene.

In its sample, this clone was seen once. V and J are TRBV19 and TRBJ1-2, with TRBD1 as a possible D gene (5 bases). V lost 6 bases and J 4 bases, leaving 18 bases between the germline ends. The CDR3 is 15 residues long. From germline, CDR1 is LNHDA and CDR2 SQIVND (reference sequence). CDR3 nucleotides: TGTGCCAGTAGGCCAGGGAGAGAACTATCCTATGGCTACACCTTC. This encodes CASRPGRELSYGYTF.

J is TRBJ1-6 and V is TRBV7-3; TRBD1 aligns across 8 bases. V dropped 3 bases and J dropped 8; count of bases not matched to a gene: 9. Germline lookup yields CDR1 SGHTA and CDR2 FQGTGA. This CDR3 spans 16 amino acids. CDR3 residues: CASSLTGAPGDSPLHF. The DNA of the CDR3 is TGTGCCAGCAGCTTGACAGGGGCTCCCGGGGATTCACCCCTCCACTTT.

The CDR3 region is CASSSRQGALTGELFF. CDR3 nucleotides: TGTGCCAGCAGCTCCAGACAGGGGGCTTTAACCGGGGAGCTGTTTTTT. The chain joins TRBV5-6 to TRBJ2-2; 10 bases are shared with TRBD1. The CDR3 runs 16 residues. V shed 3 bases, J shed 5 bases, and the junction held 7 bases outside the gene matches. Germline CDR1 is SGHDT and CDR2 is YYEEEE.

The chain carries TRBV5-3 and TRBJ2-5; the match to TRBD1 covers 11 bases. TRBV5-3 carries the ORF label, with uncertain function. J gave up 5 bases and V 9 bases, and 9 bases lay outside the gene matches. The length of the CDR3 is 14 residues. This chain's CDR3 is CANLGTGGNETQYF. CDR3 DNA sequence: TGTGCCAACCTTGGGACAGGGGGAAATGAGACCCAGTACTTC.

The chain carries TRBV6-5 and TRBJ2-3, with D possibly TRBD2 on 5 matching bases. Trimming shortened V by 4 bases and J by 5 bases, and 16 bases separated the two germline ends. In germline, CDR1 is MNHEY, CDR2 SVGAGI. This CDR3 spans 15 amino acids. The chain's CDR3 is CASSSAGVRGDTQYF. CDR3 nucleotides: TGTGCCAGCAGTTCCGCCGGGGTCCGGGGAGATACGCAGTATTTT.

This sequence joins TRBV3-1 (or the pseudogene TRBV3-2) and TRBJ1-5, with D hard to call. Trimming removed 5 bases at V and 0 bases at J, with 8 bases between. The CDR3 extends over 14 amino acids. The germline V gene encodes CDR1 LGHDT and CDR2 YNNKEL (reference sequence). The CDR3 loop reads CASSRVYSNQPQHF. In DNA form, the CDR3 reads TGTGCCAGCAGCAGAGTTTATAGCAATCAGCCCCAGCATTTT.

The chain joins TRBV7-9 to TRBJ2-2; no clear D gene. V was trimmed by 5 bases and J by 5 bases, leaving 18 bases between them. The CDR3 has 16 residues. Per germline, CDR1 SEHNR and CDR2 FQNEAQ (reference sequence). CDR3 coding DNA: TGTGCCAGCAGCCTAGGATCTGTCCTGGGGACCGGGGAGCTGTTTTTT. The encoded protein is CASSLGSVLGTGELFF.

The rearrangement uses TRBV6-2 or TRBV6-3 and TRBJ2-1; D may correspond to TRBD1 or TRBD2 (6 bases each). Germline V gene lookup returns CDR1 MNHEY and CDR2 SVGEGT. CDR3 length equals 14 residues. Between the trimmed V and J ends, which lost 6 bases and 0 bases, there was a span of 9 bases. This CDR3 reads CASSEGGSYNEQFF. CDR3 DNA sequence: TGTGCCAGCAGCGAGGGGGGCTCCTACAATGAGCAGTTCTTC.

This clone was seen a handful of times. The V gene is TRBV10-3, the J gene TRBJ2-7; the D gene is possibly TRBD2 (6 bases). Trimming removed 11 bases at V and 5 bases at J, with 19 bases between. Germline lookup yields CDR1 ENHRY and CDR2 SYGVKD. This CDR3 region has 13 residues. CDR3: CAPTTGDEHEQYV. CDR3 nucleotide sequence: TGTGCCCCAACGACGGGGGACGAGCACGAGCAGTACGTC.

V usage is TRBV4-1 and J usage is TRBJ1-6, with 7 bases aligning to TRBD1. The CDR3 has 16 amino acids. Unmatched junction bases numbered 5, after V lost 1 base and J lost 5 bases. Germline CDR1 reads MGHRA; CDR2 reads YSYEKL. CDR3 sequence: CASSQVPTGNNSPLHF. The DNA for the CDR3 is TGCGCCAGCAGCCAAGTACCGACAGGGAATAATTCACCCCTCCACTTT.

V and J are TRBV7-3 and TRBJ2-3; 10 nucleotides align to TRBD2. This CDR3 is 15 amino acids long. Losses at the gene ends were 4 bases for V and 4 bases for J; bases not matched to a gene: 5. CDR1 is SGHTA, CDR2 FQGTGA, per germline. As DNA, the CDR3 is TGTGCCAGCAGCTCCATCGGACTAGCGGCAGATACGCAGTATTTT. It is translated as CASSSIGLAADTQYF.

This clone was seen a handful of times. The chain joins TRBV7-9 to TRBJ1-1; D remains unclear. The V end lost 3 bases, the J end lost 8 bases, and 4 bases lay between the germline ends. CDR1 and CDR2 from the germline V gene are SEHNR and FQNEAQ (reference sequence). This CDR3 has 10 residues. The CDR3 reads CASSFIEAFF. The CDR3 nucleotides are TGTGCCAGCAGCTTCATCGAAGCTTTCTTT.

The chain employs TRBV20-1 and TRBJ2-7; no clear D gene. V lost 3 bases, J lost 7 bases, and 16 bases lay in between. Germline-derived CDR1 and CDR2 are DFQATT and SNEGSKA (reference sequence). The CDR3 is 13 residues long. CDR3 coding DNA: TGCAGTGCTAGTCGTGGGGTTCTGGGGGAGCAGTACGTC. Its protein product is CSASRGVLGEQYV.